This T cell receptor (beta chain) was found in a study of blood T cell repertoires in COVID-19. Study context: Nucleic acid was either cDNA or gDNA, and it came from T cells, B-cell-depleted T cells, or PBMCs.

As processed by the authors: Reference gene primer amplification in the assay estimated nucleated cell counts. Here immunoSEQ multiplex PCR was the method, and the copy in TCRdb shows in-frame clones only, minus some. The V and J calls and clone size were taken over from that table, and D and trimming were inferred from the DNA. Here the sample spans 85,000 to 110,000 clones, nearly 90% being singletons. This clone was counted at least ten times. The same CDR3 arises from other DNA sequences in this sample as well. Trimming took 4 bases from V and 4 from J, leaving 9 bases between them. CDR1 is SGHDT and CDR2 is YYEEEE in the germline V gene. The CDR3 is made up of 13 amino acids.

V is TRBV5-6 and J is TRBJ2-1, with D possibly being TRBD1 (6 bases). The receptor's source is a man aged 45-60 years in a cohort sampled during active COVID-19. Sequenced: peripheral blood. The CDR3 DNA sequence: TGTGCCAGCAGCCCCGGACAGTACAATGAGCAGTTCTTC. Protein: CASSPGQYNEQFF.